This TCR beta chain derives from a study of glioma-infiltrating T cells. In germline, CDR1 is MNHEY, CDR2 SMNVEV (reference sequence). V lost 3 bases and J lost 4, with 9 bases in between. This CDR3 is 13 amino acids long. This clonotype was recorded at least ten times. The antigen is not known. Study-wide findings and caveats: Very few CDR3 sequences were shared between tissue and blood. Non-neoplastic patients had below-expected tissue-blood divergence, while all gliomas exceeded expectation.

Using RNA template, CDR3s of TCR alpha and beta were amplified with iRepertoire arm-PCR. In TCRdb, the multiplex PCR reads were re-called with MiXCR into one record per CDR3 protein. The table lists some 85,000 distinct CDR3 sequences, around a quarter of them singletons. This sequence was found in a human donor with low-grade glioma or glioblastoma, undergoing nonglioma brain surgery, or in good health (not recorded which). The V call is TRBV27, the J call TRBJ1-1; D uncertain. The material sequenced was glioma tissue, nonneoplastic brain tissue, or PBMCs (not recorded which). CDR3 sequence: CASSFPGTTEAFF. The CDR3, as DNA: TGTGCCAGCAGTTTCCCAGGTACCACTGAAGCTTTCTTT.